One sample yielded the 21 T cell receptor beta chains listed below, sequenced in a study of Graves' ophthalmopathy and Graves' hyperthyroidism. Beta-chain TCR CDR3 regions were amplified from RNA transcripts. HTBI primers were used in a first-round RT-PCR, which preceded a second-round multiplex PCR. TCRdb processed the multiplex PCR reads anew with MiXCR; each CDR3 protein has one entry. The sample includes 900,000 to 1,200,000 distinct CDR3 sequences, approximately 35% of them seen just once. Material: peripheral blood or thyroid tissue (not recorded which). These TCRs come from an adult man with Graves' hyperthyroidism.

The chain is built from TRBV11-2 and TRBJ2-7, with D unclear. This CDR3 is built from 13 residues. Germline CDR1 reads SGHAT; CDR2 reads FQNNGV. Trimming stripped 5 bases from V and 3 bases from J, with 11 bases between. The CDR3 sequence: CASSSPQDYEQYF. CDR3 DNA sequence: TGTGCCAGCAGCAGCCCCCAGGACTACGAGCAGTACTTC.

Many counts were recorded for this clonotype. The chain employs TRBV9 and TRBJ1-3; D is perhaps TRBD1 (5 bases). The V and J ends lost 3 bases and 2 bases respectively, with 12 bases between them. CDR1 SGDLS and CDR2 YYNGEE come from the germline V gene. The CDR3 runs to 15 residues. The CDR3 DNA sequence: TGTGCCAGCAGCGACTCGGGACGAACTGGAAACACCATATATTTT. Encoded protein: CASSDSGRTGNTIYF.

J is TRBJ1-2 and V is TRBV19; TRBD1 matches 8 bases. V dropped 8 bases and J dropped 12; count of bases not matched to a gene: 14. The CDR3 loop spans 13 amino acids. In germline, CDR1 is LNHDA, CDR2 SQIVND (reference sequence). The CDR3 loop reads CASPLDRGVGHTF. CDR3 nucleotide sequence: TGTGCCAGTCCCCTAGACAGGGGAGTCGGCCACACCTTC.

This clonotype was found many times. J is TRBJ2-7 and V is TRBV5-1, with D hard to call. The length of the CDR3 is 14 residues. CDR1 and CDR2 (germline): SGHRS, YFSETQ. V lost 2 bases to trimming and J lost 2 bases, with 11 bases between them. In DNA form, the CDR3 reads TGCGCCAGCAGCTTTATGGGTGAAGCCTACGAGCAGTACTTC. Amino acid sequence: CASSFMGEAYEQYF.

Worth noting for this clonotype: One end of the junction does not line up with germline, which may come from a read error. The chain carries TRBV24-1 and TRBJ2-2; weak D call: TRBD2 (6 bases). Germline V gene lookup returns CDR1 KGHDR and CDR2 SFDVKD. The CDR3 covers 15 residues. As DNA, the CDR3 is TGTGCCACCAATGATTTGCGGAGGGACACCGGGGAGCTGTTTTTT. As protein: CATNDLRRDTGELFF.

This chain links TRBV14 with TRBJ2-5; D possibly uses TRBD1 or TRBD2 (5 bases each). This CDR3 is built from 15 residues. Looked up from germline, CDR1 is SGHDN and CDR2 is FVKESK. V was shortened by 4 bases and J by 2 bases, with 14 bases between the two germline ends. CDR3 amino acids: CASSPGRQHQETQYF. CDR3 bases: TGTGCCAGCAGCCCGGGACGACAACATCAAGAGACCCAGTACTTC. Supplemented by reference TRBV14 and TRBJ2-5, the full variable domain reads EAGVTQFPSHSVIEKGQTVTLRCDPISGHDNLYWYRRVMGKEIKFLLHFVKESKQDESGMPNNRFLAERTGGTYSTLKVQPAELEDSGVYFCASSPGRQHQETQYFGPGTRLLVL.

The chain links TRBV29-1 to TRBJ1-1; TRBD1 matches at 7 bases. CDR3 length: 16 residues. With 5 bases clipped from V and 3 bases from J, the junction kept 15 bases outside the gene matches. CDR1 and CDR2 from the germline V gene are SQVTM and ANQGSEA. The CDR3 nucleotides are TGCAGCGTTAGACAGGGAGCCGGGAGTGGCTACACTGAAGCTTTCTTT. It translates to CSVRQGAGSGYTEAFF. Full variable domain (remainder filled in from reference TRBV29-1 and TRBJ1-1): SAVISQKPSRDICQRGTSLTIQCQVDSQVTMMFWYRQQPGQSLTLIATANQGSEATYESGFVIDKFPISRPNLTFSTLTVSNMSPEDSSIYLCSVRQGAGSGYTEAFFGQGTRLTVV.

The rearrangement links TRBV12-3 or TRBV12-4 to TRBJ2-7; D tentatively fits TRBD1 or TRBD2 (6 bases each). V was shortened by 6 bases and J by 3 bases, with 12 bases between the two germline ends. This CDR3 contains 13 residues. CDR3 bases: TGTGCCAGCAGGAGCGGAGGGGGCTACGAGCAGTACTTC. Its protein is CASRSGGGYEQYF.

Concerning this clonotype: It may be a read error: a sequence one base away is much more abundant. As DNA, the CDR3 is TGTGCCAGCGGCTTACGAAGACAGGGGCAAGAGACCCAGTACTTC. It yields the protein CASGLRRQGQETQYF. J is TRBJ2-5 and V is TRBV7-9; 8 bases are shared with TRBD1. Looked up from germline, CDR1 is SEHNR and CDR2 is FQNEAQ (reference sequence). This CDR3 spans 15 amino acids.

V usage is TRBV29-1 and J usage is TRBJ1-2; no clear D. Trimming shortened V by 8 bases and J by 4 bases, and 17 bases separated the two germline ends. There are 13 residues in the CDR3. Germline-derived CDR1 and CDR2 are SQVTM and ANQGSEA. DNA for the CDR3: TGCAGCTTAGCAAAGGGAGTGAGCTATGGCTACACCTTC. This encodes CSLAKGVSYGYTF. The variable domain in full, with the rest retrieved from reference TRBV29-1 and TRBJ1-2, is SAVISQKPSRDICQRGTSLTIQCQVDSQVTMMFWYRQQPGQSLTLIATANQGSEATYESGFVIDKFPISRPNLTFSTLTVSNMSPEDSSIYLCSLAKGVSYGYTFGSGTRLTVV.

A remark on this clonotype: A much bigger clone sits one base away, suggesting this may be a read error. The chain links TRBV19 to TRBJ1-5; the D gene is possibly TRBD1 (5 bases). The CDR3 contains 15 residues. The V gene's germline CDR1 is LNHDA and CDR2 SQIVND (reference sequence). V dropped 0 bases and J dropped 9 bases, with 15 bases sitting between them. DNA of the CDR3: TGTGCCAGTAGTATAGATCGGGGGGGTCATCGGCCCCAGCATTTT. This translates into CASSIDRGGHRPQHF.

The chain uses TRBV29-1 and TRBJ2-1; TRBD2 agrees at 9 bases. CDR3 length: 14 amino acids. Losses at the gene ends were 5 bases for V and 3 bases for J; bases not matched to a gene: 5. Germline V lookup: CDR1 SQVTM, CDR2 ANQGSEA. The CDR3 sequence is CSVRPSGVYNEQFF. Here the CDR3 DNA reads TGCAGCGTTCGGCCTAGCGGGGTCTACAATGAGCAGTTCTTC.

The rearrangement uses TRBV2 and TRBJ2-7; the D is unclear. The CDR3 runs to 12 residues. Germline values: CDR1 SNHLY, CDR2 FYNNEI. Trimming took 7 bases from V and 2 from J, leaving 9 bases between them. The CDR3 is CASTFGPYEQYF. Here the CDR3 DNA reads TGTGCCAGCACGTTTGGCCCCTACGAGCAGTACTTC.

This clonotype has ten or more counts. The V call is TRBV5-1, the J call TRBJ2-2, with D uncertain. Trimming pared 2 bases from V and 1 base from J, leaving 12 bases between. The CDR3 is 16 residues long. The germline V gene has CDR1 SGHRS and CDR2 YFSETQ. CDR3 nucleotide sequence: TGCGCCAGCAGCTTAGTTCGGGCAGTGAACACCGGGGAGCTGTTTTTT. It yields the protein CASSLVRAVNTGELFF.

This clonotype was detected ten times or more. The gene calls are TRBV20-1 and TRBJ2-7; tentatively, D is TRBD2 (5 bases). Per the germline V gene, CDR1 is DFQATT and CDR2 is SNEGSKA (reference sequence). This CDR3 is built from 14 residues. The V and J ends lost 0 bases and 3 bases respectively, with 12 bases between them. The CDR3 loop reads CSARDSGNYYEQYF. The CDR3 DNA reads as TGCAGTGCTAGAGATTCGGGGAACTACTACGAGCAGTACTTC.

Concerning this clonotype: Relative to the germline gene, one junction end is altered; a read error may explain this. The chain uses TRBV7-3 and TRBJ1-1; tentative D call: TRBD1 (6 bases). This CDR3 comprises 13 residues. In germline, CDR1 is SGHTA, CDR2 FQGTGA. The CDR3 here is CVSSQNRDTEAFF. The DNA of the CDR3 is TGCGTCAGCAGCCAAAACAGGGACACTGAAGCTTTCTTT.

The sample holds many counts of this clonotype. This chain joins TRBV2 and TRBJ1-2, with D unclear. The CDR3 length is 19 residues. CDR1 SNHLY and CDR2 FYNNEI come from the germline V gene. V was shortened by 0 bases and J by 0 bases, with 20 bases between the two germline ends. The CDR3 bases are TGTGCCAGCAGTGAAGCGCTTCTGGCAGAACGCCCCCCTAACTATGGCTACACCTTC. Its protein product is CASSEALLAERPPNYGYTF.

This clonotype was detected ten times or more. The gene calls are TRBV12-3 or TRBV12-4 and TRBJ2-5; D gene uncertain. Trimming shortened V by 3 bases and J by 5 bases, and 7 bases separated the two germline ends. The CDR3 is 12 amino acids. CDR3 sequence reads: CASSFEGETQYF. For the CDR3, the DNA is TGTGCCAGCAGTTTTGAAGGGGAGACCCAGTACTTC.

This clonotype came up a few times. This chain links TRBV7-9 with TRBJ2-5; 12 bases map to TRBD2. The CDR3 covers 15 residues. V gave up 5 bases and J gave up 3 bases; unmatched junction bases: 4. Germline lookup yields CDR1 SEHNR and CDR2 FQNEAQ (reference sequence). The CDR3 reads CASSVRLAGEETQYF. In DNA form, the CDR3 reads TGTGCCAGCAGCGTCAGACTAGCGGGAGAAGAGACCCAGTACTTC.

This clonotype was counted a single time. The chain joins TRBV1 to TRBJ1-6. TRBV1 is a documented pseudogene. The CDR3 has 12 residues. For the CDR3, the DNA is TGCTTGAGAGGGTTTGCGGATTCACCCCTCCACTTT. Amino acid sequence: CLRGFADSPLHF.

As DNA, the CDR3 is TGTGCCAGCAGCTTAGGTGGGGAAACCTATGGCTACACCTTC. It specifies CASSLGGETYGYTF. The chain uses TRBV7-2 and TRBJ1-2; D unclear. Trimming left V 1 base short and J 4 bases short, with 10 bases between. There are 14 residues in the CDR3. Germline V gives CDR1 SGHTA, CDR2 FQGNSA.